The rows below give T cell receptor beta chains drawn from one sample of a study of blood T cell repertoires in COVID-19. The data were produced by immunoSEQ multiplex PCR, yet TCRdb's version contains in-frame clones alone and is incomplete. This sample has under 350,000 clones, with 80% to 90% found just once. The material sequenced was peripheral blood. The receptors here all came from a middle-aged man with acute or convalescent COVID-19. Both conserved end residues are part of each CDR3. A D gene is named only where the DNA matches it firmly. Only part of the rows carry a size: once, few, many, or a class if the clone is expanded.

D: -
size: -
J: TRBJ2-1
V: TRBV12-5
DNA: TGTGCTAGTGGTTTGGGGAGCTCCTACAATGAGCAGTTCTTC
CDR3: CASGLGSSYNEQFF

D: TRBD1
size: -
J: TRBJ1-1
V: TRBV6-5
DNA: TGTGCCAGCAGTTATTTGGAGACAGGGCCGAACACTGAAGCTTTCTTT
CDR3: CASSYLETGPNTEAFF

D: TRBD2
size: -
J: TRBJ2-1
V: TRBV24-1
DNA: TGTGCCACCAGTGATTGGGAGAGCGGGGGGGCCTTAGATGAGCAGTTCTTC
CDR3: CATSDWESGGALDEQFF

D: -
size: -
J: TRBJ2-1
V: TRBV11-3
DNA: TGTGCCAGCAGCTTGAACAGGCCCCCCTACAATGAGCAGTTCTTC
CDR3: CASSLNRPPYNEQFF

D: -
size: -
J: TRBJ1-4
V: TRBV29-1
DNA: TGCAGCGCCTACAGGTCTCCTAATGAAAAACTGTTTTTT
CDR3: CSAYRSPNEKLFF

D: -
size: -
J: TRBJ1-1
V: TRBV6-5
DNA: TGTGCCAGCAGTTACTCGGCGGGCGACACTGAAGCTTTCTTT
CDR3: CASSYSAGDTEAFF

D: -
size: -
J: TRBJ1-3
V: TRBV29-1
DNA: TGCAGCGTCGGACATATTGGAAACACCATATATTTT
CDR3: CSVGHIGNTIYF

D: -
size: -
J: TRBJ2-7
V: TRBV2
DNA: TGTGCCACTTCTCAGGGGCCCCTAAGGTACGAGCAGTACTTC
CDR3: CATSQGPLRYEQYF

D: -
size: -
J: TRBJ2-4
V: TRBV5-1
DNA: TGCGCCAGCAGCTTGGCGGGTATGAGCATTCAGTACTTC
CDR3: CASSLAGMSIQYF

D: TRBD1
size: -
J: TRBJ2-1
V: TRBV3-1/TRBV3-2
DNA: TGTGCCAGCAGCCGGGGGGGACAGGGGCTGTTCTTC
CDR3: CASSRGGQGLFF

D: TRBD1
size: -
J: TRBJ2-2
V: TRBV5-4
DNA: TGTGCCAGCAGCCTGGGACAGGGCCAAGCCGGGGAGCTGTTTTTT
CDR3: CASSLGQGQAGELFF

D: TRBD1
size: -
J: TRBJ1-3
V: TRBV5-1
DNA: TGCGCCAGCAGCCGGACAGGGGACCCCGGAAACACCATATATTTT
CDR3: CASSRTGDPGNTIYF

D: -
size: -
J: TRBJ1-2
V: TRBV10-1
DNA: TGCGCCAGCAGTGAGGACCGCGGGTATGGCTACACCTTC
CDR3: CASSEDRGYGYTF

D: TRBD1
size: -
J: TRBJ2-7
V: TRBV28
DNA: TGTGCCAGCAGTAGGACCGACAGGGACAACGAGCAGTACTTC
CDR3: CASSRTDRDNEQYF

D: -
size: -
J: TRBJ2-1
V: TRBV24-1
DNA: TGTGCCACCAGTGATCCCGGGGCGGGGAACTCCTACAATGAGCAGTTCTTC
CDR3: CATSDPGAGNSYNEQFF

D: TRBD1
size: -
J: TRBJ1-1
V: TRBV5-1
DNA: TGCGCCAGCAGCTTTTCCGGGACAGGGTTGTACACTGAAGCTTTCTTT
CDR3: CASSFSGTGLYTEAFF

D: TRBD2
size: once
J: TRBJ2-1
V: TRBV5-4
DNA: TGTGCCATCCTAGCGGGGGGGACAAATGAGCAGTTCTTC
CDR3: CAILAGGTNEQFF

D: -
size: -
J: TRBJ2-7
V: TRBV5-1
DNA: TGCGCCAGCAGCTTGGGGACAGTATACGAGCAGTACTTC
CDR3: CASSLGTVYEQYF

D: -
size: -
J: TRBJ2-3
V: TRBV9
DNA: TGTGCCAGCAGCGTAGACGTGACGGGAAGCACAGATACGCAGTATTTT
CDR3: CASSVDVTGSTDTQYF

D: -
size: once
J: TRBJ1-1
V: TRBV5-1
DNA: TGCGCCAGCAGCTTGGAATCAGGAGGCGGCACTGAAGCTTTCTTT
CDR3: CASSLESGGGTEAFF

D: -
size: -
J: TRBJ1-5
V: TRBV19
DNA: TGTGCCAGTAGTATAGATCGGGGGTCCGTCGCAAAGCCCCAGCATTTT
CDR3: CASSIDRGSVAKPQHF

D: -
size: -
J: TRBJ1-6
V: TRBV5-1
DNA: TGCGCCAGCAGCTTCGGACAGCTTAATTCACCCCTCCACTTT
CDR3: CASSFGQLNSPLHF

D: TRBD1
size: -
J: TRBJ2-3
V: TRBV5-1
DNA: TGCGCCAGCAGCTCCACGGGACAGGGGTCAGATACGCAGTATTTT
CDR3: CASSSTGQGSDTQYF

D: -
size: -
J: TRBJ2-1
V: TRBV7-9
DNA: TGTGCCAGCAGCCCTTCCCGCGGGGTCTACAATGAGCAGTTCTTC
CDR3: CASSPSRGVYNEQFF

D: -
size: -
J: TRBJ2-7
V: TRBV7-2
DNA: TGTGCCAGCAGCACCCGACAGGCCATCTCCTACGAGCAGTACTTC
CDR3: CASSTRQAISYEQYF

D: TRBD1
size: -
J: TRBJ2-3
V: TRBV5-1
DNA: TGCGCCAGCAGCGGACAGGACACAGATACGCAGTATTTT
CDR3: CASSGQDTDTQYF

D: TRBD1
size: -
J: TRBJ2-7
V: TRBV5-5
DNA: TGTGCCAGCAGCCGAAGCGGACAGGGGGCGGGAGAGCAGTACTTC
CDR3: CASSRSGQGAGEQYF

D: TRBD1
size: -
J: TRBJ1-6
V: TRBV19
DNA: TGTGCCAGTAGTGCCCGGGACAGGGTTTCACCCCTCCACTTT
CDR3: CASSARDRVSPLHF

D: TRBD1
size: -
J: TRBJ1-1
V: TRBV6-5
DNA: TGTGCCAGCAGGCCAAAGACAGGGGAATCTGCTGAAGCTTTCTTT
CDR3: CASRPKTGESAEAFF

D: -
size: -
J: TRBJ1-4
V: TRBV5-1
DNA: TGCGCCAGCAGCTTGGGACAGTTGGGGGAAAAACTGTTTTTT
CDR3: CASSLGQLGEKLFF

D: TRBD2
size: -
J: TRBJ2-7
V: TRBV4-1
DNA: TGCGCCAGCAGCCAGGGACTAAGCTACGAGCAGTACTTC
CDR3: CASSQGLSYEQYF